This TCR beta chain was documented in a study of T cells after somatic rescue of genetic block. Looked up from germline, CDR1 is SGHAT and CDR2 is FQNNGV. Trimming took 2 bases from V and 0 from J, leaving 11 bases between them. The length of the CDR3 is 16 residues. Libraries were prepared by immunoSEQ multiplex PCR; TCRdb keeps only in-frame clonotypes and omits some of them. The data contain more than 65,000 clones, about nine tenths of them seen just once; the ten biggest clones take up less than 3.5%. V and J are TRBV11-2 and TRBJ2-4, with a tentative D call TRBD1 (7 bases). The sample was peripheral blood mononuclear cells (PBMCs). This clonotype was sampled from a man aged 25-45 years. CDR3 region: CASSLRGDRAKNIQYF. Here the CDR3 DNA reads TGTGCCAGCAGCTTAAGGGGGGACAGAGCCAAAAACATTCAGTACTTC.